The 11 T cell receptor beta chains presented below share a single source sample, sequenced in a study of blood T cell repertoires in COVID-19. The repertoire was sequenced with immunoSEQ multiplex PCR; TCRdb's copy has only in-frame clones and lacks some. The sample yields around 170,000 clones, more than 75% seen once. The sample consisted of PBMCs or T cells enriched from blood (not recorded which). The receptors shown here come from a woman aged 30 to 39 who had recovered from COVID-19.

This chain connects TRBV3-1 (or the pseudogene TRBV3-2) to TRBJ2-2; 12 bases line up with TRBD2. V lost 8 bases, J lost 2 bases, and 3 bases stayed unmatched. The CDR3 is made up of 15 amino acids. Germline V gene lookup returns CDR1 LGHDT and CDR2 YNNKEL (reference sequence). The CDR3 reads CASQGLAGNTGELFF. The CDR3 nucleotides are TGTGCCAGCCAGGGACTAGCGGGTAACACCGGGGAGCTGTTTTTT.

The count of this clone is one. The rearrangement joins TRBV28 to TRBJ1-4, with D possibly being TRBD1 (5 bases). Germline-derived CDR1 and CDR2 are MDHEN and SYDVKM. The CDR3 loop spans 14 amino acids. Between the trimmed V and J ends, which lost 6 bases and 10 bases, there was a span of 18 bases. CDR3 protein: CASSQDSIYVKLFF. The CDR3 DNA follows: TGTGCCAGCAGCCAAGACAGTATCTATGTAAAACTGTTTTTT.

The V gene is TRBV21-1, the J gene TRBJ2-5; the table's D call of TRBD2 was not tested on the DNA. TRBV21-1 is termed a pseudogene. CDR3 length: 15 amino acids. The CDR3 DNA follows: TGTGCCAGCAGCAAACCTCTGTTGGTAGCGGAGACCCAGTACTTC. It is translated as CASSKPLLVAETQYF.

V and J are TRBV5-1 and TRBJ2-7; TRBD1 agrees at 10 bases. Germline values: CDR1 SGHRS, CDR2 YFSETQ. J gave up 5 bases and V 4 bases, and 6 bases lay outside the gene matches. The CDR3 runs to 14 residues. The CDR3 loop reads CASSADRGHNEQYF. Here the CDR3 DNA reads TGCGCCAGCAGCGCTGACAGGGGGCATAACGAGCAGTACTTC.

J is TRBJ2-3 and V is TRBV7-3, with a weak D call TRBD2 (6 bases). The CDR3 extends over 13 amino acids. V lost 1 base and J lost 6, with 8 bases in between. Per the germline V gene, CDR1 is SGHTA and CDR2 is FQGTGA. The CDR3 sequence is CASSLRGRDTQYF. CDR3 bases: TGTGCCAGCAGCTTAAGAGGGAGGGATACGCAGTATTTT.

Here the CDR3 reads CASTGTRFGEQFF. CDR3 nucleotide sequence: TGTGCCAGTACCGGGACTAGATTCGGAGAGCAGTTCTTC. The chain is built from TRBV28 and TRBJ2-1, with 8 bases identical to TRBD2. The CDR3 covers 13 residues. The germline V gene has CDR1 MDHEN and CDR2 SYDVKM. With V trimmed by 9 bases and J by 10 bases, 11 bases remained unmatched.

The CDR3 sequence is CASSLLGGAATEAFF. The CDR3 DNA reads as TGTGCCAGCAGTTTATTGGGGGGGGCCGCCACTGAAGCTTTCTTT. J is TRBJ1-1 and V is TRBV27; TRBD1 is a possible D gene (6 bases). The CDR3 extends over 15 amino acids. V dropped 1 base and J dropped 4 bases, with 13 bases sitting between them. Germline V gene lookup returns CDR1 MNHEY and CDR2 SMNVEV (reference sequence).

The chain couples TRBV6-2 or TRBV6-3 to TRBJ2-5; D is unclear. The CDR3 spans 14 residues. Germline lookup yields CDR1 MNHEY and CDR2 SVGEGT. The V end was cut by 3 bases, the J end by 2 bases, with 10 bases between. CDR3 region: CASSYSIVQETQYF. The CDR3 DNA sequence: TGTGCCAGCAGTTATTCAATAGTACAAGAGACCCAGTACTTC.

The rearrangement joins TRBV5-4 to TRBJ2-4; maybe TRBD2 (5 bases). Germline CDR1 is SGHNT and CDR2 is YYREEE (reference sequence). This CDR3 is built from 14 residues. Trimming removed 2 bases at V and 3 bases at J, with 9 bases between. DNA of the CDR3: TGTGCCAGCAGCTTTGAGGGCGGCAAAAACATTCAGTACTTC. Translating it yields CASSFEGGKNIQYF.

The rearrangement uses TRBV7-9 and TRBJ1-4, with a weak D call TRBD1 (6 bases). Germline CDR1 SEHNR, CDR2 FQNEAQ (reference sequence). The CDR3 covers 14 residues. V dropped 3 bases and J dropped 5 bases, with 10 bases sitting between them. DNA for the CDR3: TGTGCCAGCAGCTTTGGACAGAGCAATGAAAAACTGTTTTTT. Translation: CASSFGQSNEKLFF.

This clone has more than one count but fewer than ten. The gene calls are TRBV5-4 and TRBJ2-2; 7 bases fit TRBD2. After removal of 2 bases from V and 6 bases from J, the junction contained 7 bases not matched to a gene. CDR1 SGHNT and CDR2 YYREEE come from the germline V gene (reference sequence). This CDR3 is built from 15 residues. The CDR3 nucleotides are TGTGCCAGCAGCTTCGGAGCGGGGCCCGCCGGGGAGCTGTTTTTT. It codes for CASSFGAGPAGELFF.